These 27 T cell receptor beta chains originate from one sample sequenced in a study of T cell changes during pregnancy in multiple sclerosis. Assay: immunoSEQ multiplex PCR; the TCRdb copy retains only in-frame clones and omits some. The repertoire holds about 100,000 clones, around 92% seen once, with 2.6% in the top ten. Here the sequenced sample was peripheral blood, taken in the first trimester of pregnancy. The source of these receptors is a female donor with multiple sclerosis, enrolled in a pregnancy study.

The chain joins TRBV20-1 to TRBJ2-4; no clear D gene. CDR3 length equals 10 residues. Trimming cost V 1 base and J 13 bases, with 8 bases left between them. Germline CDR1 DFQATT, CDR2 SNEGSKA (reference sequence). The DNA for the CDR3 is TGCAGTGCTAGAGGTGACTCCCAGTACTTC. Amino acids: CSARGDSQYF.

This clone was observed a single time. This sequence joins TRBV27 and TRBJ2-7, with D possibly TRBD2 on 5 matching bases. The germline V gene encodes CDR1 MNHEY and CDR2 SMNVEV (reference sequence). Trimming removed 5 bases from V and 2 bases from J, with 16 bases in between. CDR3 length equals 15 residues. The CDR3 bases are TGTGCCAGCAGTCCCATCCCCGGGGTGACCTACGAGCAGTACTTC. Protein product: CASSPIPGVTYEQYF.

The chain is built from TRBV7-9 and TRBJ2-3; possibly TRBD1 for D (5 bases). Germline CDR1 reads SEHNR; CDR2 reads FQNEAQ (reference sequence). Trimming stripped 4 bases from V and 10 bases from J, with 27 bases between. The CDR3 length is 17 residues. The DNA of the CDR3 is TGTGCCAGCAGCTCCCCGGTGTGGGCAGGGCCAAGGTTGGCGCAGTATTTT. Translation gives CASSSPVWAGPRLAQYF.

The chain has TRBV6-1 and TRBJ1-1, with no clear D. Germline CDR1 reads MNHNS; CDR2 reads SASEGT. The V and J ends lost 6 bases and 5 bases respectively, with 13 bases between them. This CDR3 comprises 13 residues. CDR3 sequence reads: CASSTESYTEAFF. CDR3 sequence (DNA): TGTGCCAGCAGCACGGAGAGTTATACTGAAGCTTTCTTT.

V is TRBV6-6 and J is TRBJ2-2; 8 bases are a match to TRBD1. The CDR3 is 14 amino acids. V lost 5 bases, J lost 6 bases, and 5 bases stayed unmatched. The germline V gene has CDR1 MNHNY and CDR2 SVGAGI (reference sequence). This CDR3 is CASSVDRGAGELFF. CDR3 DNA sequence: TGTGCCAGCAGTGTCGACAGGGGCGCCGGGGAGCTGTTTTTT.

This clone turned up a few times. The CDR3 sequence: CASRGSGSGNNEQFF. The CDR3 nucleotides are TGTGCCAGCAGGGGCAGCGGGAGTGGGAACAATGAGCAGTTCTTC. V usage is TRBV5-8 and J usage is TRBJ2-1, with TRBD2 matching 8 bases. V was clipped by 5 bases and J by 5 bases; unmatched bases: 9. Germline-derived CDR1 and CDR2 are SGHTS and YDEGEE. The CDR3 has 15 amino acids. The whole variable domain, filled in from reference TRBV5-8 and TRBJ2-1, reads EAGVTQSPTHLIKTRGQQATLRCSPISGHTSVYWYQQALGLGLQFLLWYDEGEERNRGNFPPRFSGRQFPNYSSELNVNALELEDSALYLCASRGSGSGNNEQFFGPGTRLTVL.

The gene calls are TRBV2 and TRBJ1-2; the D gene is possibly TRBD1 (6 bases). Per the germline V gene, CDR1 is SNHLY and CDR2 is FYNNEI. CDR3 length equals 14 residues. Trimming stripped 6 bases from V and 7 bases from J, with 18 bases between. The CDR3 here is CASSTNPGTSGYTF. DNA for the CDR3: TGTGCCAGCAGCACGAACCCGGGGACATCTGGCTACACCTTC.

J is TRBJ1-1 and V is TRBV19; perhaps TRBD1 as D (5 bases). Germline V gene lookup returns CDR1 LNHDA and CDR2 SQIVND (reference sequence). This CDR3 contains 15 residues. V dropped 3 bases and J dropped 4 bases, with 15 bases sitting between them. In DNA form, the CDR3 reads TGTGCCAGTAGTATCCAGGCCCAGGGTGGCACTGAAGCTTTCTTT. This gives the protein CASSIQAQGGTEAFF.

This sequence joins TRBV4-1 and TRBJ2-7, with D unclear. Germline CDR1 and CDR2: MGHRA and YSYEKL. Between the trimmed V and J ends, which lost 1 base and 2 bases, there was a span of 9 bases. This CDR3 region has 14 residues. The CDR3 spells CASSQGLLTYEQYF. The CDR3 DNA is TGCGCCAGCAGCCAAGGGCTACTAACCTACGAGCAGTACTTC.

The table lists this clone with a few counts. The chain employs TRBV29-1 and TRBJ1-1; D is unresolved. CDR3 length equals 11 residues. V lost 4 bases and J 1 base, leaving 4 bases between the germline ends. CDR1 SQVTM and CDR2 ANQGSEA come from the germline V gene. The CDR3 DNA follows: TGCAGCGTTGGTAAGAACACTGAAGCTTTCTTT. Protein sequence: CSVGKNTEAFF.

This chain uses TRBV5-1 with TRBJ2-1, with a possible D match to TRBD2 (5 bases). Looked up from germline, CDR1 is SGHRS and CDR2 is YFSETQ. V was trimmed by 0 bases and J by 15 bases, leaving 13 bases between them. The CDR3 loop spans 12 amino acids. CDR3: CASSLDSPDSFF. DNA for the CDR3: TGCGCCAGCAGCTTGGACAGTCCGGACTCGTTCTTC.

A single count supports this clone. The gene calls are TRBV10-3 and TRBJ1-2; TRBD1 matches 8 bases. The CDR3 extends over 14 amino acids. V was pared by 3 bases and J by 4 bases, with 4 bases of the junction left unmatched. Germline CDR1 ENHRY, CDR2 SYGVKD. In DNA form, the CDR3 reads TGTGCCATCAGTGATCAGGGGGCGTTCTATGGCTACACCTTC. Translating gives CAISDQGAFYGYTF.

The chain links TRBV7-3 to TRBJ2-2; perhaps TRBD2 as D (6 bases). CDR1 and CDR2 from the germline V gene are SGHTA and FQGTGA. The V end lost 6 bases, the J end lost 0 bases, and 11 bases lay between the germline ends. The CDR3 totals 15 residues. CDR3 protein: CASRGSGSNTGELFF. The CDR3 DNA sequence: TGTGCCAGCAGGGGAAGCGGGTCGAACACCGGGGAGCTGTTTTTT.

The J gene is TRBJ1-1, the V gene TRBV28; D ambiguous. Trimming removed 3 bases from V and 2 bases from J, with 4 bases in between. This CDR3 comprises 12 residues. Germline V lookup: CDR1 MDHEN, CDR2 SYDVKM. The CDR3 bases are TGTGCCAGCAGTTTCGTAAACACTGAAGCTTTCTTT. Encoded protein: CASSFVNTEAFF.

The chain uses TRBV13 and TRBJ1-1; D is ambiguous. CDR1 and CDR2 (germline): PRHDT, FYEKMQ (reference sequence). V was pared by 1 base and J by 6 bases, with 12 bases between. The CDR3 has 14 residues. CDR3 nucleotides: TGTGCCAGCAGCTTAGACAGAGGGAATCCTGAAGCTTTCTTT. Protein sequence: CASSLDRGNPEAFF.

CDR3 DNA sequence: TGTGCCAGCAGCGTGGGAGGGGGAACCTCTGGAAACACCATATATTTT. It codes for CASSVGGGTSGNTIYF. The chain couples TRBV9 to TRBJ1-3, with TRBD1 as a possible D gene (6 bases). Germline loops: CDR1 SGDLS, CDR2 YYNGEE. The CDR3 covers 16 residues. Trimming left V 2 bases short and J 0 bases short, with 12 bases between.

This chain links TRBV28 with TRBJ1-1; no firm D call. V was shortened by 6 bases and J by 6 bases, with 8 bases between the two germline ends. In germline, CDR1 is MDHEN, CDR2 SYDVKM. CDR3 size: 11 residues. The CDR3 DNA sequence: TGTGCCAGCAGCCCTCGCGCTGAAGCTTTCTTT. As protein: CASSPRAEAFF.

The genes are TRBV11-2 and TRBJ2-2; 7 bases match TRBD2. Trimming at V came to 1 base and at J to 1 base, leaving 3 bases not matched to a gene. Germline loops: CDR1 SGHAT, CDR2 FQNNGV. The CDR3 contains 16 residues. CDR3 in DNA: TGTGCCAGCAGCTTAGTGGCGGGAGTGAACACCGGGGAGCTGTTTTTT. It specifies CASSLVAGVNTGELFF.

V gene TRBV11-1 combines with J gene TRBJ2-7; unclear D gene. CDR3 length equals 13 residues. Germline loops: CDR1 SGHAT, CDR2 FQDESV (reference sequence). The V and J ends lost 4 bases and 3 bases respectively, with 10 bases between them. CDR3 sequence (DNA): TGTGCCAGCAGCTCTATCTCGGGCTACGAGCAGTACTTC. Its protein product is CASSSISGYEQYF.

The chain recombines TRBV28 with TRBJ2-5, with D possibly being TRBD2 (6 bases). Germline CDR1 is MDHEN and CDR2 is SYDVKM. The germline V and J ends were trimmed by 4 bases and 4 bases, with 16 bases remaining between them. The CDR3 loop spans 15 amino acids. The CDR3 spells CASSSQLAGIETQYF. The CDR3 DNA follows: TGTGCCAGCAGTTCGCAGTTGGCGGGGATAGAGACCCAGTACTTC.

This rearrangement joins TRBV4-3 to TRBJ2-2; 11 bases are a match to TRBD2. Germline CDR1 is LGHNA and CDR2 is YSLEER. V gave up 5 bases and J gave up 3 bases; unmatched junction bases: 5. The CDR3 runs to 16 residues. CDR3: CASSYSGRADTGELFF. The CDR3 nucleotides are TGCGCCAGCAGCTATAGCGGGAGGGCCGACACCGGGGAGCTGTTTTTT.

This chain uses TRBV7-9 with TRBJ2-7, with 11 bases lining up with TRBD2. Germline V gives CDR1 SEHNR, CDR2 FQNEAQ (reference sequence). V was pared by 5 bases and J by 0 bases, with 15 bases of the junction left unmatched. There are 19 residues in the CDR3. This CDR3 is CASSPRDTGTSGISYEQYF. The CDR3 region has the DNA TGTGCCAGCAGCCCCCGGGACACAGGGACTAGCGGTATCTCCTACGAGCAGTACTTC.

The rearrangement uses TRBV7-2 and TRBJ2-7, with 7 bases aligning to TRBD2. The CDR3 has 19 residues. The junction had 19 bases not matched to a gene; V was cut back by 5 bases and J by 0 bases. Germline CDR1 reads SGHTA; CDR2 reads FQGNSA. The chain's CDR3 is CASSVRRVVAGYSSYEQYF. CDR3 DNA sequence: TGTGCCAGCAGCGTTAGAAGGGTGGTAGCGGGTTATAGCTCCTACGAGCAGTACTTC.

The chain combines TRBV19 with TRBJ2-1; 7 bases line up with TRBD1. The ends lost 1 base at V and 10 bases at J; junction bases unmatched: 4. This CDR3 region has 13 residues. Germline CDR1 reads LNHDA; CDR2 reads SQIVND (reference sequence). The CDR3 sequence: CASSIAGTVEQFF. The DNA of the CDR3 is TGTGCCAGTAGTATAGCAGGGACAGTCGAGCAGTTCTTC. The variable domain in full, completed from reference TRBV19 and TRBJ2-1, reads DGGITQSPKYLFRKEGQNVTLSCEQNLNHDAMYWYRQDPGQGLRLIYYSQIVNDFQKGDIAEGYSVSREKKESFPLTVTSAQKNPTAFYLCASSIAGTVEQFFGPGTRLTVL.

V usage is TRBV19 and J usage is TRBJ2-5; D is possibly TRBD2 (5 bases). The CDR3 extends over 15 amino acids. Germline V gives CDR1 LNHDA, CDR2 SQIVND (reference sequence). Trimming removed 0 bases from V and 1 base from J, with 9 bases in between. As DNA, the CDR3 is TGTGCCAGTAGTATAGACCGAGGGATCCAAGAGACCCAGTACTTC. Encoded protein: CASSIDRGIQETQYF. The full variable domain, its missing parts supplied by reference TRBV19 and TRBJ2-5, is DGGITQSPKYLFRKEGQNVTLSCEQNLNHDAMYWYRQDPGQGLRLIYYSQIVNDFQKGDIAEGYSVSREKKESFPLTVTSAQKNPTAFYLCASSIDRGIQETQYFGPGTRLLVL.

The chain recombines TRBV1 with TRBJ2-7; the tabulated D call, TRBD2, remains unverified against the DNA. TRBV1 is described as a pseudogene. This CDR3 spans 16 amino acids. In DNA form, the CDR3 reads TGCACCAGCAGCCCACGCCAGTCTAGCGGGAATGGCGAGCAGTACTTC. Residues: CTSSPRQSSGNGEQYF.

This clone was observed a single time. The chain carries TRBV28 and TRBJ2-3; 8 bases agree with TRBD1. Germline V gene sequence: CDR1 MDHEN, CDR2 SYDVKM. The CDR3 is made up of 16 amino acids. The V segment lost 8 bases and the J segment 1 base; nucleotides outside the gene matches: 11. This chain's CDR3 is CASGPDRGSGTDTQYF. As DNA, the CDR3 is TGTGCCAGCGGCCCTGACAGGGGCTCTGGCACAGATACGCAGTATTTT.